A single sample is the source of the 8 T cell receptor beta chains below, sequenced in a study of T-cell memory formation after mild COVID-19. TCRdb re-derived calls from the 5' RACE reads in MiXCR, one entry per CDR3 protein. The sample includes more than 150,000 distinct CDR3 sequences, roughly a fifth of them seen just once. Sequencing was done on a sample of PBMCs or a T cell subset sorted from them (not recorded which). Every receptor here comes from an adult woman who had mild COVID-19 (a few samples of this study predate the infection). Cell type and time point are not known.

The chain has TRBV29-1 and TRBJ2-7; D is uncertain. Trimming cost V 6 bases and J 2 bases, with 14 bases left between them. This CDR3 is 13 amino acids long. CDR1 SQVTM and CDR2 ANQGSEA come from the germline V gene. The CDR3 DNA follows: TGCAGCGTCTTGTCAGGCGAAGCCTACGAGCAGTACTTC. It specifies CSVLSGEAYEQYF.

The V call is TRBV2, the J call TRBJ2-3, with D unclear. The CDR3 contains 16 residues. Germline CDR1 and CDR2: SNHLY and FYNNEI. Trimming took off 0 bases at V and 7 bases at J, with 17 bases between the two ends. CDR3 region: CASSEADPRWLHTQYF. CDR3 nucleotide sequence: TGTGCCAGCAGTGAAGCGGACCCCCGATGGCTTCATACGCAGTATTTT.

This sequence joins TRBV4-3 and TRBJ2-1; D may be TRBD1 (5 bases). CDR3 length equals 18 residues. Per germline, CDR1 LGHNA and CDR2 YSLEER. The V gene lost 0 bases and the J gene lost 2 bases, with 17 bases spanning the gap. CDR3 in amino acids: CASSQDLAGNPPYNEQFF. The CDR3 DNA is TGCGCCAGCAGCCAAGATTTGGCAGGGAACCCACCCTACAATGAGCAGTTCTTC.

The chain links TRBV6-2 or TRBV6-3 to TRBJ1-2, with D maybe TRBD1 (6 bases). Trimming shortened V by 2 bases and J by 4 bases, and 14 bases separated the two germline ends. CDR3 length: 15 amino acids. Per germline, CDR1 MNHEY and CDR2 SVGEGT. The CDR3 loop is CASSYPSGGTYGYTF. For the CDR3, the DNA is TGTGCCAGCAGTTACCCATCGGGGGGCACCTATGGCTACACCTTC.

This clonotype was seen a few times. The chain links TRBV12-3 or TRBV12-4 to TRBJ2-1; 9 bases match TRBD2. The junction had 5 bases not matched to a gene; V was cut back by 6 bases and J by 2 bases. The CDR3 contains 15 residues. CDR3 sequence: CASSPSGATYNEQFF. DNA of the CDR3: TGTGCCAGCAGCCCTAGCGGGGCTACCTACAATGAGCAGTTCTTC.

This chain links TRBV5-1 with TRBJ2-7, with D perhaps TRBD1 (6 bases). The ends were cut back, 0 bases at V and 3 bases at J, with 16 bases in the middle. There are 16 residues in the CDR3. Germline V gene data show CDR1 as SGHRS and CDR2 as YFSETQ. CDR3 nucleotide sequence: TGCGCCAGCAGCTTGGGGGTACCCAGGGGAAACTACGAGCAGTACTTC. It is translated as CASSLGVPRGNYEQYF.

CDR3 sequence reads: CASSFPGQGIAEAFF. CDR3 sequence (DNA): TGTGCCAGCAGCTTTCCGGGACAGGGGATCGCTGAAGCTTTCTTT. The V call is TRBV7-9, the J call TRBJ1-1; 10 bases align to TRBD1. Trimming at V came to 3 bases and at J to 6 bases, leaving 7 bases not matched to a gene. The CDR3 loop spans 15 amino acids. The germline CDR1 and CDR2 sequences are SEHNR and FQNEAQ (reference sequence).

This clonotype has a handful of counts. The rearrangement links TRBV15 to TRBJ2-5, with 11 bases identical to TRBD2. Per the germline V gene, CDR1 is LNHNV and CDR2 is YYDKDF (reference sequence). This CDR3 spans 19 amino acids. Trimming cost V 0 bases and J 4 bases; bases outside gene matches: 13. The CDR3: CATSRDRLAGGDSGETQYF. CDR3 in DNA: TGTGCCACCAGCAGAGATCGGCTAGCGGGGGGCGACTCGGGAGAGACCCAGTACTTC.